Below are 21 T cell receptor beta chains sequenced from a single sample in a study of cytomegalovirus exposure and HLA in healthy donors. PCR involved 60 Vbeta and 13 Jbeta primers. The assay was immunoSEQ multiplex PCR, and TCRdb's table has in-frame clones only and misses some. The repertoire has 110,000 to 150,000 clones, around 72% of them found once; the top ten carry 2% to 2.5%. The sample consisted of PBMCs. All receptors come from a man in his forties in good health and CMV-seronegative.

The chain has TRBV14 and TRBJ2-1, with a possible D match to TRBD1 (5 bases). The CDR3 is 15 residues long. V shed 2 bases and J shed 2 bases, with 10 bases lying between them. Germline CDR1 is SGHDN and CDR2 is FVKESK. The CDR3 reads CASSQPQVPYNEQFF. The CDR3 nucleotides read TGTGCCAGCAGCCAACCACAGGTGCCCTACAATGAGCAGTTCTTC.

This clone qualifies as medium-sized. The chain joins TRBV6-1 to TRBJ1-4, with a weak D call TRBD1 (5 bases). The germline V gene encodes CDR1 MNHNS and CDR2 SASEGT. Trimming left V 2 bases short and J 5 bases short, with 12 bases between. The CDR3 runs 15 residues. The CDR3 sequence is CASSELVGGNEKLFF. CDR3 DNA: TGTGCCAGCAGTGAATTAGTGGGGGGGAATGAAAAACTGTTTTTT.

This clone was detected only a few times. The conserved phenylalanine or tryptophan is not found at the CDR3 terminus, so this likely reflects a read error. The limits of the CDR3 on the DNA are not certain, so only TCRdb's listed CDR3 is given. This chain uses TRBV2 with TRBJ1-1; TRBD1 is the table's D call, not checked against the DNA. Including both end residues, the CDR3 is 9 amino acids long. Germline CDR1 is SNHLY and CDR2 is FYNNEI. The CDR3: CASSEEGNG.

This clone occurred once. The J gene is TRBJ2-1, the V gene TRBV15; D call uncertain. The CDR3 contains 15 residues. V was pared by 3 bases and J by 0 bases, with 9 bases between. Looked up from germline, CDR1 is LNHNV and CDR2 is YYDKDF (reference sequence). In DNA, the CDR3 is TGTGCCACCAGCAGTAGTTACAGCTCCTACAATGAGCAGTTCTTC. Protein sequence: CATSSSYSSYNEQFF.

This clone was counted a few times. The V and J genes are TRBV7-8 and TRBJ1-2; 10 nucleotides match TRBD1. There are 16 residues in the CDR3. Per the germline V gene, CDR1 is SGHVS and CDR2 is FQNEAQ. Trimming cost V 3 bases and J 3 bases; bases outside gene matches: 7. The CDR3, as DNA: TGTGCCAGCAGCTTCCTGGACAGGGGGTACGACTATGGCTACACCTTC. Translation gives CASSFLDRGYDYGYTF.

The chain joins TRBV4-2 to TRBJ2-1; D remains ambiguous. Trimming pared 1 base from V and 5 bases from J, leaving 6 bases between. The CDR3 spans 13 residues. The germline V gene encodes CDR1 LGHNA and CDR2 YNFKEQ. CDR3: CASSQVQNNEQFF. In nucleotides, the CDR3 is TGTGCCAGCAGCCAAGTTCAAAACAATGAGCAGTTCTTC.

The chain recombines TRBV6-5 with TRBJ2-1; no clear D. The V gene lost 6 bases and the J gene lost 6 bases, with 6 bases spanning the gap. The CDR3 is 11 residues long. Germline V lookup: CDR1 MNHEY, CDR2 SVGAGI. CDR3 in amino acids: CASSLGNEQFF. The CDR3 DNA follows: TGTGCCAGCAGCCTAGGCAATGAGCAGTTCTTC.

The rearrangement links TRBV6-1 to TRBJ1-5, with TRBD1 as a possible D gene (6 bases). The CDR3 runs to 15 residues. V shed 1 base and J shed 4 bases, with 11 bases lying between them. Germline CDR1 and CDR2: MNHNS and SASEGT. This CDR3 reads CASSEGGTSNQPQHF. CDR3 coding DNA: TGTGCCAGCAGTGAAGGGGGGACATCTAATCAGCCCCAGCATTTT.

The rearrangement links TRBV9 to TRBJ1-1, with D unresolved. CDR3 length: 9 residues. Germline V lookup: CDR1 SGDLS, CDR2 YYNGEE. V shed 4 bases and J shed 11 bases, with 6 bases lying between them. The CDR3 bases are TGTGCCAGCAGCCCCCTGGCTTTCTTT. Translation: CASSPLAFF.

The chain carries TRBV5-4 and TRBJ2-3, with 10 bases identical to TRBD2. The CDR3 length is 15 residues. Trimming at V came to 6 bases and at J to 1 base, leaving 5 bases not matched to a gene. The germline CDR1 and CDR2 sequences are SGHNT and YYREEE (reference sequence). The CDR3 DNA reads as TGTGCCAGCACCCGGGGGACTAGCGGCACAGATACGCAGTATTTT. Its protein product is CASTRGTSGTDTQYF.

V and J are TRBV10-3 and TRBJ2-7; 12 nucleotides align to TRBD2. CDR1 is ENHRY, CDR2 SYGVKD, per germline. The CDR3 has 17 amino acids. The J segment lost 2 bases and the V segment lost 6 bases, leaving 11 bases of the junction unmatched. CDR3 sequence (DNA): TGTGCCATCAGCGGACGGACTAGCGGGAAAATCCCCTACGAGCAGTACTTC. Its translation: CAISGRTSGKIPYEQYF.

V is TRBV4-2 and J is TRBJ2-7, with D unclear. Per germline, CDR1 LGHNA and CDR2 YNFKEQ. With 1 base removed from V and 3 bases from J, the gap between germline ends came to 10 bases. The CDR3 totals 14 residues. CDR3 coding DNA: TGTGCCAGCAGCCAAGTCTTCGCGAACTACGAGCAGTACTTC. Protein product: CASSQVFANYEQYF.

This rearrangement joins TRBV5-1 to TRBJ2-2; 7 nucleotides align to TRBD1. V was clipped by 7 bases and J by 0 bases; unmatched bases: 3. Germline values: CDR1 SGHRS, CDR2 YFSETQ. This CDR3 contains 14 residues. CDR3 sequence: CASFGTANTGELFF. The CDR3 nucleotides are TGCGCCAGCTTCGGGACAGCGAACACCGGGGAGCTGTTTTTT.

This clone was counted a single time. The CDR3 is CASSLVGQGTNEKLFF. Here the CDR3 DNA reads TGCGCCAGCAGCTTGGTGGGACAGGGAACTAATGAAAAACTGTTTTTT. The rearrangement uses TRBV5-1 and TRBJ1-4; TRBD1 matches at 9 bases. The CDR3 runs to 16 residues. The germline CDR1 and CDR2 sequences are SGHRS and YFSETQ. Trimming cost V 0 bases and J 1 base; bases outside gene matches: 1.

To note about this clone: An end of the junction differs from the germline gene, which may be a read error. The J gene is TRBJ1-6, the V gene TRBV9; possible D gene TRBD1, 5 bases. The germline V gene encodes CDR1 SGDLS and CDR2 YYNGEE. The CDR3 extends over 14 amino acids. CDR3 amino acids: CASSVGGEGSPLNF. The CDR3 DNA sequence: TGTGCCAGCAGCGTAGGGGGGGAAGGGTCACCCCTCAACTTT.

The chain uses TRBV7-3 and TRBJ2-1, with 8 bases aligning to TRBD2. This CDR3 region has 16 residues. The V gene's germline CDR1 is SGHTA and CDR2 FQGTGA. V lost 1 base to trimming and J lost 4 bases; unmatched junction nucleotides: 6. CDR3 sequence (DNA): TGTGCCAGCAGCTTAAGCGGGGGGAATCTTTACAATGAGCAGTTCTTC. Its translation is CASSLSGGNLYNEQFF.

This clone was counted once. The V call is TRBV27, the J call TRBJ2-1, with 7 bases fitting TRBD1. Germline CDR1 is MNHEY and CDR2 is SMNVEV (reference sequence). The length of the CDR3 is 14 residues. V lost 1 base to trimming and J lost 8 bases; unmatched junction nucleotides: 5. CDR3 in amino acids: CASSLFAGQDEQFF. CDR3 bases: TGTGCCAGCAGTTTATTTGCCGGACAGGATGAGCAGTTCTTC.

The chain's CDR3 is CASSQDPPYNEQFF. CDR3 nucleotide sequence: TGCGCCAGCAGCCAAGATCCTCCCTACAATGAGCAGTTCTTC. The V and J genes are TRBV4-3 and TRBJ2-1; D gene ambiguous. Germline CDR1 reads LGHNA; CDR2 reads YSLEER. There are 14 residues in the CDR3. V lost 0 bases, J lost 2 bases, and 5 bases lay in between.

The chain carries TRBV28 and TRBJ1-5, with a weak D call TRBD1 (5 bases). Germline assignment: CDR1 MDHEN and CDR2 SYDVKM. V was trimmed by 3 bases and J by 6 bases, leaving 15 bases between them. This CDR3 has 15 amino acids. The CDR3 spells CASSFGAPWIQPQHF. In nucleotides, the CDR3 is TGTGCCAGCAGTTTTGGGGCCCCGTGGATTCAGCCCCAGCATTTT. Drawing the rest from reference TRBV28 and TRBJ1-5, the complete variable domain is DVKVTQSSRYLVKRTGEKVFLECVQDMDHENMFWYRQDPGLGLRLIYFSYDVKMKEKGDIPEGYSVSREKKERFSLILESASTNQTSMYLCASSFGAPWIQPQHFGDGTRLSIL.

CDR3 coding DNA: TGTGCCAGCAGTCTCTCCGGGACAGGGGTAGAAAAACTGTTTTTT. Translated: CASSLSGTGVEKLFF. This sequence joins TRBV28 and TRBJ1-4; 10 bases line up with TRBD1. V was pared by 5 bases and J by 8 bases, with 8 bases of the junction left unmatched. Germline V gene data show CDR1 as MDHEN and CDR2 as SYDVKM. The CDR3 has 15 amino acids.

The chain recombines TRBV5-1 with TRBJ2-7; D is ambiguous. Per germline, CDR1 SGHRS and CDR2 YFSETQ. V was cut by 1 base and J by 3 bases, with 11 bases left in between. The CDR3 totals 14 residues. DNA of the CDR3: TGCGCCAGCAGCTTGTCAGACGCTAGCTACGAGCAGTACTTC. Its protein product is CASSLSDASYEQYF.